Below, 6 T cell receptor beta chains from the same sample are listed, as sequenced in a study of shared clonotypes between healthy human individuals. Sequencing was performed with immunoSEQ multiplex PCR; in TCRdb, only in-frame clones are kept and a portion is missing. This table has under 85,000 clones, 60% to 80% appearing once. Sample: memory CD8+ T cells sorted from blood. Sample subset: CD45RO+ cells pooled with CCR7-negative TemRA cells. Source of these receptors: a man in his thirties or forties in good health.

This clone was detected a few times. The chain couples TRBV19 to TRBJ2-1; TRBD2 aligns across 7 bases. The V and J ends lost 4 bases and 7 bases, in that order; junction bases with no gene match: 4. Germline CDR1 and CDR2: LNHDA and SQIVND (reference sequence). CDR3 length: 13 residues. As DNA, the CDR3 is TGTGCCAGTAGTACTATTAGCGGGAATGAGCAGTTCTTC. This translates into CASSTISGNEQFF.

The V gene is TRBV27, the J gene TRBJ1-4; no definite D call. The V gene's germline CDR1 is MNHEY and CDR2 SMNVEV (reference sequence). V was trimmed by 6 bases and J by 2 bases, leaving 13 bases between them. The CDR3 length is 15 residues. In DNA form, the CDR3 reads TGTGCCAGCAGCCCATCGACCTACACTAATGAAAAACTGTTTTTT. This codes for CASSPSTYTNEKLFF.

V usage is TRBV6-5 and J usage is TRBJ2-1, with no clear D. Germline values: CDR1 MNHEY, CDR2 SVGAGI. This CDR3 is 14 amino acids long. With 0 bases removed from V and 8 bases from J, the gap between germline ends came to 11 bases. CDR3 DNA sequence: TGTGCCAGCAGTTACTCCGATTCAGACGATGAGCAGTTCTTC. It translates to CASSYSDSDDEQFF.

The rearrangement joins TRBV4-1 to TRBJ1-2; D is unclear. The germline V gene encodes CDR1 MGHRA and CDR2 YSYEKL. The CDR3 loop spans 18 amino acids. Trimming shortened V by 0 bases and J by 4 bases, and 21 bases separated the two germline ends. The CDR3 reads CASSQDLSPASEGYGYTF. As DNA, the CDR3 is TGCGCCAGCAGCCAAGATCTTTCTCCGGCCAGCGAAGGCTATGGCTACACCTTC.

The chain links TRBV28 to TRBJ2-1; D gene ambiguous. The V and J ends lost 2 bases and 3 bases respectively, with 11 bases between them. The CDR3 is 15 residues long. Germline CDR1 MDHEN, CDR2 SYDVKM. CDR3 residues: CASSLVNRHYNEQFF. CDR3 DNA sequence: TGTGCCAGCAGTTTAGTGAACCGTCACTACAATGAGCAGTTCTTC.

The rearrangement joins TRBV30 to TRBJ1-1; D is unclear. The CDR3 is 12 amino acids. Trimming took off 5 bases at V and 5 bases at J, with 12 bases between the two ends. CDR1 and CDR2 (germline): GTSNPN, SVGIG (reference sequence). The DNA of the CDR3 is TGTGCCTGGGATAATTTGGTAACTGAAGCTTTCTTT. Translation: CAWDNLVTEAFF. Filled out from reference TRBV30 and TRBJ1-1, the complete variable domain reads SQTIHQWPATLVQPVGSPLSLECTVEGTSNPNLYWYRQAAGRGLQLLFYSVGIGQISSEVPQNLSASRPQDRQFILSSKKLLLSDSGFYLCAWDNLVTEAFFGQGTRLTVV.